The TCR beta chain under discussion was sequenced for a study of T cells in Graves' hyperthyroidism and ophthalmopathy. The source of the PBMCs was less than 12 ml of fresh peripheral blood. Between the trimmed V and J ends, which lost 4 bases and 1 base, there was a span of 16 bases. This CDR3 contains 15 residues. CDR1 GTSNPN and CDR2 SVGIG come from the germline V gene (reference sequence). Amplification yielded TCR beta CDR3 regions, with RNA transcripts as the source. TCR CDR3 underwent first-round RT-PCR with the HTBI primer set. MiXCR, run by TCRdb on the multiplex PCR reads, gives a single entry per CDR3 protein. The profile shows about 360,000 distinct CDR3 sequences, around 14% of them singletons.

The chain is built from TRBV30 and TRBJ1-1, with D tentatively TRBD1 (6 bases). Input material: blood. The receptor was isolated from a woman aged 18-29 years with Graves' hyperthyroidism. The CDR3 DNA sequence: TGTGCCTGGACCTGGGCGGGGGCCACGAACACTGAAGCTTTCTTT. Protein: CAWTWAGATNTEAFF.